A selection of T cell receptor beta chains follows, all from one sample in a study of blood T cells in healthy people across ages. TCRdb called the 5' RACE reads again in MiXCR, with one record for every CDR3 protein. The sample lists around 1,000,000 distinct CDR3 sequences; 35% to 40% were seen once. The sample taken for sequencing was blood. All receptors come from a man aged 18 to 30 in good health. CDR3s include the opening cysteine and the closing phenylalanine or tryptophan. The order of the fields is D gene, clone size, V gene, J gene, CDR3 protein, CDR3 DNA. The D gene is left open where the match is weak. Only some rows state a clone size, as once, few, many or a class for expanded clones.

>TRBD1|many|TRBV12-3/TRBV12-4|TRBJ2-7
CASSSTGNEQYF
TGTGCCAGCAGTTCGACAGGGAACGAGCAGTACTTC
>NA|many|TRBV27|TRBJ2-5
CASSLSPNQETQYF
TGTGCCAGCAGTTTGTCCCCCAACCAAGAGACCCAGTACTTC
>NA|few|TRBV12-3/TRBV12-4|TRBJ1-3
CASRGGSTIYF
TGTGCCAGCAGGGGGGGGAGCACCATATATTTT
>NA|NA|TRBV20-1|TRBJ1-2
CSASLPGFSGYTF
TGCAGTGCTAGCCTTCCAGGGTTCAGTGGCTACACCTTC
>NA|many|TRBV12-3/TRBV12-4|TRBJ2-3
CASSLSSASSTDTQYF
TGTGCCAGCAGTTTAAGCAGCGCAAGTAGCACAGATACGCAGTATTTT
>NA|few|TRBV27|TRBJ2-3
CASSPALRQGRTDTQYF
TGTGCCAGCAGCCCAGCGCTGCGCCAGGGCCGCACAGATACGCAGTATTTT
>NA|NA|TRBV7-9|TRBJ1-2
CASSPGKSTKRLYGYTF
TGTGCCAGCAGCCCAGGGAAATCGACAAAACGACTCTATGGCTACACCTTC
>TRBD1|NA|TRBV28|TRBJ1-2
CASSKLGTGTNYGYTF
TGTGCCAGCAGTAAACTCGGGACAGGGACTAACTATGGCTACACCTTC
>NA|few|TRBV20-1|TRBJ2-5
CSARANQETQYF
TGCAGTGCTAGGGCTAACCAAGAGACCCAGTACTTC
>TRBD1|NA|TRBV20-1|TRBJ2-7
CSARDSAGTDTYEQYF
TGCAGTGCCAGAGATAGTGCCGGGACAGATACCTACGAGCAGTACTTC
>TRBD2|NA|TRBV4-3|TRBJ2-5
CASSQETQRGTSYNEQYF
TGCGCCAGCAGCCAAGAGACTCAGCGGGGGACCTCCTACAATGAGCAGTACTTC
>NA|NA|TRBV27|TRBJ2-2
CACSQSGLNTGELFF
TGTGCCTGCAGTCAATCAGGGTTAAACACCGGGGAGCTGTTTTTT
>NA|few|TRBV25-1|TRBJ1-1
CASNFQGNTEAFF
TGTGCCAGCAATTTTCAGGGTAACACTGAAGCTTTCTTT
>NA|once|TRBV6-6|TRBJ1-2
CATREGQDTF
TGTGCGACCCGTGAAGGGCAAGACACCTTC
>TRBD2|NA|TRBV7-2|TRBJ2-3
CASSLGPAGSTDTQYF
TGTGCCAGCAGCTTAGGACCAGCGGGGAGCACAGATACGCAGTATTTT
>TRBD2|few|TRBV3-1|TRBJ2-3
CASSQVWRGATDTQYF
TGTGCCAGCAGCCAAGTCTGGCGGGGGGCCACAGATACGCAGTATTTT
>NA|few|TRBV29-1|TRBJ2-1
CSVLTEPSSYNEQFF
TGCAGCGTTCTAACGGAGCCGAGCTCCTACAATGAGCAGTTCTTC